What follows describes a single T cell receptor beta chain. Its target is not known. The sample comes from a study of T cell responses to AZD1222 COVID-19 vaccine. Measured with immunoSEQ multiplex PCR; TCRdb has only the in-frame clones, and not every one. The sample has 250,000 to 300,000 clones; 90% to 95% are singletons. Germline V gene lookup returns CDR1 LGHDT and CDR2 YNNKEL (reference sequence). V shed 4 bases, J shed 2 bases, and the junction held 6 bases outside the gene matches. This CDR3 comprises 16 residues. Whole-study results and caveats: White British people made up most donors, females outnumbered males, and clonal diversity was possibly underestimated. The CD4 TCRs associated with vaccination extended across spike and predominated at 160-218 and 743-854. Spike-specific TCR breadth and depth both grew after two AZD1222 doses.

The sample here was peripheral blood, taken 28 days after the second AZD1222 dose. The chain uses TRBV3-1 (or the pseudogene TRBV3-2) and TRBJ1-3; 9 bases fit TRBD1. This receptor was obtained from an adult who received the AZD1222 COVID-19 vaccine. The CDR3 DNA reads as TGTGCCAGCAGCCCCACAGGGACAGGGACTGGAAACACCATATATTTT. Translated, it gives CASSPTGTGTGNTIYF.